The clone carrying this T cell receptor (beta chain) was seen only once. Germline V gene data show CDR1 as KGHDR and CDR2 as SFDVKD. V shed 1 base and J shed 4 bases, with 11 bases lying between them. This CDR3 is 15 amino acids long. The repertoire was sequenced with immunoSEQ multiplex PCR; TCRdb's copy has only in-frame clones and lacks some. The sample lists around 700,000 clones, around 90% occurring once. This sample stems from a study of blood T cell repertoires in COVID-19. As for the study in general: The samples span acute and convalescent COVID-19 from the United States, Italy and Spain. T cells, B-cell-depleted T cells, or PBMCs provided the cDNA or gDNA that served as material.

The genes are TRBV24-1 and TRBJ2-3; tentative D call: TRBD1 (7 bases). Sequenced: peripheral blood. The sequence was collected from a woman aged 18-29 years with acute or convalescent COVID-19. CDR3 amino acids: CATSDFARGADTQYF. The CDR3, as DNA: TGTGCCACCAGTGATTTTGCCAGGGGGGCAGATACGCAGTATTTT.